Below, one TCR beta chain is given with its context. Its antigen is not known. For TCR beta, libraries came from quantitative 5'-RACE with molecular barcodes. In TCRdb, the 5' RACE reads were re-called with MiXCR into one record per CDR3 protein. The data show a few hundred thousand distinct CDR3 sequences, less than 10% seen once. J was trimmed by 2 bases and V by 5 bases; bases with no gene match: 8. Looked up from germline, CDR1 is SGHTA and CDR2 is FQGTGA. There are 16 residues in the CDR3. The data stem from a study of CD8 T cells in ankylosing spondylitis. Findings and limits, study-wide: From matched ankylosing spondylitis synovial fluid, disease-linked clones were reportedly recovered at significantly enriched levels. A CD8+ phenotype characterized the disease-linked clones, which were relatively rare in peripheral blood. Among TCR beta sequences, a motif of under ten highly homologous variants appeared characteristic of ankylosing spondylitis blood. Before this, some motif variants had been reported in reactive arthritis synovial fluid and blood.

This sequence originates from a male donor with ankylosing spondylitis. V and J are TRBV7-3 and TRBJ2-3, with 9 positions matching TRBD2. Sample: blood, either unsorted or a sorted T cell fraction (not recorded which). DNA of the CDR3: TGTGCCAGCAGCCCCGGGACTAGCAGGACCACAGATACGCAGTATTTT. Translating it yields CASSPGTSRTTDTQYF.